Included here is one TCR beta chain sequence, with context. The data stem from a study of blood T cell repertoires in COVID-19. Study context: Both acute and convalescent COVID-19 samples were obtained from the United States, Italy and Spain. From T cells, B-cell-depleted T cells, or PBMCs came the material, which was cDNA or gDNA.

Germline CDR1 reads SGHAT; CDR2 reads FQNNGV. The CDR3 extends over 12 amino acids. The V gene lost 5 bases and the J gene lost 8 bases, with 13 bases spanning the gap. The method was immunoSEQ multiplex PCR; TCRdb's version includes in-frame clones alone and lacks a portion of them. Counted here are fewer than 300,000 clones, around 89% occurring once; the ten biggest clones make up approximately 0.84%. The chain recombines TRBV11-2 with TRBJ2-7; no clear D. What was sequenced was peripheral blood. The clonotype originates from a man aged 25-45 years with acute or convalescent COVID-19. CDR3 region: CASSPSPTQQYF. In DNA form, the CDR3 reads TGTGCCAGCAGCCCATCGCCTACGCAGCAGTACTTC.